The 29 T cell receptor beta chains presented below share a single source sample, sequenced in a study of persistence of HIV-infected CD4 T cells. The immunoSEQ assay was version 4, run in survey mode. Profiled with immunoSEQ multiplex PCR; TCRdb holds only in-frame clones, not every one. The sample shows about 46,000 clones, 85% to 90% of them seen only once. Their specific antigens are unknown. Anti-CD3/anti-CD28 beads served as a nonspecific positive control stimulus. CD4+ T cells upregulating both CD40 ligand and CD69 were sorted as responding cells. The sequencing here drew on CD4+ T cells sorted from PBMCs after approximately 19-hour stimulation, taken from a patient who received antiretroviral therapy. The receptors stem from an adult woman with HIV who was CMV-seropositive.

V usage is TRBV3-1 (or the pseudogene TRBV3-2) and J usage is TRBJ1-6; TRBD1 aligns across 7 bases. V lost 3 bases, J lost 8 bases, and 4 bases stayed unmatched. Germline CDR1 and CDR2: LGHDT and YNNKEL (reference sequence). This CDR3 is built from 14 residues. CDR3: CASSHIGGDSPLHF. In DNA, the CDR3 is TGTGCCAGCAGCCATATAGGGGGCGATTCACCCCTCCACTTT.

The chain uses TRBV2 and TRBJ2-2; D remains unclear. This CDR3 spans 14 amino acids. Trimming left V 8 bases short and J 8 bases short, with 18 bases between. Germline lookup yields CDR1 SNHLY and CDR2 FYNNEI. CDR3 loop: CASGEELYSGELFF. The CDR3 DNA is TGTGCCAGCGGCGAGGAATTGTATTCGGGGGAGCTGTTTTTT. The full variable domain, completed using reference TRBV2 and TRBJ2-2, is EPEVTQTPSHQVTQMGQEVILRCVPISNHLYFYWYRQILGQKVEFLVSFYNNEISEKSEIFDDQFSVERPDGSNFTLKIRSTKLEDSAMYFCASGEELYSGELFFGEGSRLTVL.

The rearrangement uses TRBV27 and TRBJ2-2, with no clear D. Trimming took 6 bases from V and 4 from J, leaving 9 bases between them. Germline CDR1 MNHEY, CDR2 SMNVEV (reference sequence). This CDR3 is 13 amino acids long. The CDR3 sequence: CASSLLFTGELFF. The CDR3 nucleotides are TGTGCCAGCAGCCTCCTTTTCACCGGGGAGCTGTTTTTT.

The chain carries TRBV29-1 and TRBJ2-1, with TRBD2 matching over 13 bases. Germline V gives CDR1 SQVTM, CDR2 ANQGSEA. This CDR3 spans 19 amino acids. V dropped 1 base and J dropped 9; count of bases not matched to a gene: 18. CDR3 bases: TGCAGCGTTGAAGCCCTTCCCCCTTTACTAGCGGGAGGGCGGGGTGAGCAGTTCTTC. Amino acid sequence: CSVEALPPLLAGGRGEQFF.

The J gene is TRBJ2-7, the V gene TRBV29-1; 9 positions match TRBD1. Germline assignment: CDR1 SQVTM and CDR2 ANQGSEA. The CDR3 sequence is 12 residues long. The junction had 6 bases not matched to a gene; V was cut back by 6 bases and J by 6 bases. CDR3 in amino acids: CSVDRGKGEQYF. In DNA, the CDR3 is TGCAGCGTGGACAGGGGAAAGGGCGAGCAGTACTTC.

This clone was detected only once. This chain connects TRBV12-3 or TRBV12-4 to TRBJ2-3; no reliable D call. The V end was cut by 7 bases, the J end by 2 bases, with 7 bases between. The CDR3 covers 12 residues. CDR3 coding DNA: TGTGCCAGCAAAATAAACACAGATACGCAGTATTTT. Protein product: CASKINTDTQYF.

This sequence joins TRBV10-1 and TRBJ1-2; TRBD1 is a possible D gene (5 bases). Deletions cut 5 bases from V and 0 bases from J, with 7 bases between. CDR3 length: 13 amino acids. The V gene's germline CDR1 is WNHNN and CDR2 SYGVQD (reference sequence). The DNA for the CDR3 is TGCGCCAGCAGTCCAGGGACTAACTATGGCTACACCTTC. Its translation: CASSPGTNYGYTF.

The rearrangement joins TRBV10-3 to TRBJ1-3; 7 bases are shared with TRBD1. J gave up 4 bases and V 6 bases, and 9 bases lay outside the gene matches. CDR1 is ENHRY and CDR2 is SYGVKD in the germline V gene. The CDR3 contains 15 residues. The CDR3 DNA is TGTGCCATCAGCTTACAGGGGCCAGGGGGAAACACCATATATTTT. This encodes CAISLQGPGGNTIYF.

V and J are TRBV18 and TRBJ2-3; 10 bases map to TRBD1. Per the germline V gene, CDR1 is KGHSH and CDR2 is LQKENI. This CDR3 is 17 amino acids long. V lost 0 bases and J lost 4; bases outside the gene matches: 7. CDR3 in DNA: TGTGCCAGCTCACCACCCATATGGGGACAGGGGTCAGATACGCAGTATTTT. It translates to CASSPPIWGQGSDTQYF.

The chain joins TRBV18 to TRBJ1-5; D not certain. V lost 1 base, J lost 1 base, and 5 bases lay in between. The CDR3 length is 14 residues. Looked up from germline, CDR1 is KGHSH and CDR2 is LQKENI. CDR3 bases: TGTGCCAGCTCACCACAGGACAGCAATCAGCCCCAGCATTTT. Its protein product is CASSPQDSNQPQHF.

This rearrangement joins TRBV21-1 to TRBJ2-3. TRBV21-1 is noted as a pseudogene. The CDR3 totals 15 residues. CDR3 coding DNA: TGTGCCAGCAGCACACCTAGGGACAGCACAGATACGCAGTATTTT. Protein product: CASSTPRDSTDTQYF.

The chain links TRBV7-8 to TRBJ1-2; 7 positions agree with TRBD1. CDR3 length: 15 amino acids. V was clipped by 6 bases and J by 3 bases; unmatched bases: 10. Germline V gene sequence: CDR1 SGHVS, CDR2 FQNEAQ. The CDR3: CASSSGGGWDYGYTF. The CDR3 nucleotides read TGTGCCAGCAGTTCAGGGGGAGGGTGGGACTATGGCTACACCTTC.

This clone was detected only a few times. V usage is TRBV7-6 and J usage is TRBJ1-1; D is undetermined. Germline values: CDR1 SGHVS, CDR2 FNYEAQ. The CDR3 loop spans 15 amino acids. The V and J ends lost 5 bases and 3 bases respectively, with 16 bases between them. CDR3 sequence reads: CASSPSLGSDTEAFF. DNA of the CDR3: TGTGCCAGCAGCCCGTCTCTGGGCTCGGACACTGAAGCTTTCTTT.

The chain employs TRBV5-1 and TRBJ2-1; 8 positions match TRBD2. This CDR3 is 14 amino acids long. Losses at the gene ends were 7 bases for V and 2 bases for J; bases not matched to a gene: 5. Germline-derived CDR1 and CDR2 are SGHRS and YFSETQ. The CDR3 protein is CASSPGLAYNEQFF. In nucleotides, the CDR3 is TGCGCCAGCTCTCCGGGACTAGCCTACAATGAGCAGTTCTTC.

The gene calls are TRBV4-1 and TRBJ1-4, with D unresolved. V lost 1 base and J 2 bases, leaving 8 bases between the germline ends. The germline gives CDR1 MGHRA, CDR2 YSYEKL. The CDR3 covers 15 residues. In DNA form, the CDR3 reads TGCGCCAGCAGCCAAGGCAGAATGACTAATGAAAAACTGTTTTTT. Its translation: CASSQGRMTNEKLFF.

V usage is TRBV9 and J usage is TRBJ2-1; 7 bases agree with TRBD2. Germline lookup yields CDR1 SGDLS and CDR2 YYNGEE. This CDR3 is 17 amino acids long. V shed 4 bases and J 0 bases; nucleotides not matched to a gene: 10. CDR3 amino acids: CASSPHPGGSSYNEQFF. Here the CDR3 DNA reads TGTGCCAGCAGCCCCCACCCCGGCGGGAGCTCCTACAATGAGCAGTTCTTC.

The CDR3 DNA follows: TGTGCCAGTAGTTCTGGGACACTTGCTTACTTCAACTATGGCTACACCTTC. The encoded protein is CASSSGTLAYFNYGYTF. The rearrangement uses TRBV19 and TRBJ1-2; D possibly corresponds to TRBD1 (6 bases). Per the germline V gene, CDR1 is LNHDA and CDR2 is SQIVND (reference sequence). The V end was cut by 5 bases, the J end by 2 bases, with 21 bases between. CDR3 length equals 17 residues.

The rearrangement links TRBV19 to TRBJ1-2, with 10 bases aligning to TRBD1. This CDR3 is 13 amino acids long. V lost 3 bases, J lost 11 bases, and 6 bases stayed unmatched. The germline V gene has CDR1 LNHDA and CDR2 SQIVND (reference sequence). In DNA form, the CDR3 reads TGTGCCAGTAGTATCCGGGACAGGGGAATGTACACCTTC. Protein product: CASSIRDRGMYTF.

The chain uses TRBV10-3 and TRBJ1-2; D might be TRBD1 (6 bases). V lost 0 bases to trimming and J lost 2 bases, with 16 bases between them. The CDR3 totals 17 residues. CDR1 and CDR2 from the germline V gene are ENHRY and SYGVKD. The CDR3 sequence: CAISESVGQGTNYGYTF. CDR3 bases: TGTGCCATCAGTGAGTCTGTCGGGCAGGGGACGAACTATGGCTACACCTTC.

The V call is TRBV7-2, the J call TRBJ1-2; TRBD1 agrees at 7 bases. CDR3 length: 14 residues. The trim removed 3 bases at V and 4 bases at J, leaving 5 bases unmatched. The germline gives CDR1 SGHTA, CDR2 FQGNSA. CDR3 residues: CASSFAGTVYGYTF. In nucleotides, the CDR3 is TGTGCCAGCAGCTTCGCCGGGACAGTCTATGGCTACACCTTC.

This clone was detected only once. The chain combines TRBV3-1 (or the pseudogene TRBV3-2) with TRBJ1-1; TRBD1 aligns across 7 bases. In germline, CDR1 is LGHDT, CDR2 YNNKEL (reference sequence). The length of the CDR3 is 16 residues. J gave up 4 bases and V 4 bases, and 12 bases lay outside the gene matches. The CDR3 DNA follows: TGTGCCAGCAGCCCGGGGGCAGGGGGTATAGGCACTGAAGCTTTCTTT. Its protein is CASSPGAGGIGTEAFF.

The CDR3 is CSVSPGGTEAFF. The DNA for the CDR3 is TGCAGCGTTTCCCCCGGGGGCACTGAAGCTTTCTTT. This chain connects TRBV29-1 to TRBJ1-1, with a tentative D call TRBD1 (5 bases). This CDR3 comprises 12 residues. The germline gives CDR1 SQVTM, CDR2 ANQGSEA. V lost 5 bases and J lost 4, with 11 bases in between.

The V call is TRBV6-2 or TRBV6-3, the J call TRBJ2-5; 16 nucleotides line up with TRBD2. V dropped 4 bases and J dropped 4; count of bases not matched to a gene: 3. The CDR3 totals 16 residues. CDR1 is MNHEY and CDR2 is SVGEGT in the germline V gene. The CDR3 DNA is TGTGCCAGCAGTTCGGGGACTAGCGGGAGGGGAGAGACCCAGTACTTC. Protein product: CASSSGTSGRGETQYF.

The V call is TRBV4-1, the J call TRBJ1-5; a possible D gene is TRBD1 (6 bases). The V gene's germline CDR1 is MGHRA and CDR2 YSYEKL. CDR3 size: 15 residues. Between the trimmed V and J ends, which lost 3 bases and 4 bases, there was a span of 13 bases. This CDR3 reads CASSHQLQGNQPQHF. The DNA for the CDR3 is TGCGCCAGCAGCCACCAACTACAGGGAAATCAGCCCCAGCATTTT.

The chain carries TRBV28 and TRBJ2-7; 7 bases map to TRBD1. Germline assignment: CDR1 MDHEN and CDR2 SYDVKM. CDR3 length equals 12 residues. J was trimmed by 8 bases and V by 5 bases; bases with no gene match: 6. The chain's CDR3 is CASSLTGAKQYF. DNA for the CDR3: TGTGCCAGCAGTCTAACAGGGGCTAAGCAGTACTTC.

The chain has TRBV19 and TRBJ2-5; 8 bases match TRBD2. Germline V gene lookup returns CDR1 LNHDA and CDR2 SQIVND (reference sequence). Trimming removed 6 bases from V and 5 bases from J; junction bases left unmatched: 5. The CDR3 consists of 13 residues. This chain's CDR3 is CASSGRATETQYF. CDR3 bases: TGTGCCAGTAGCGGGAGGGCCACGGAGACCCAGTACTTC.

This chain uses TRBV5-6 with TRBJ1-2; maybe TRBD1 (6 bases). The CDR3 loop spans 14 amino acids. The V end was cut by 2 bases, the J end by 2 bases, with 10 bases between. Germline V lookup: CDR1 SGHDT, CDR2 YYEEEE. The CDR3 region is CASSLSGVNYGYTF. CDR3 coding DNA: TGTGCCAGCAGCTTATCAGGGGTCAACTATGGCTACACCTTC.

The CDR3 spells CASSLQDGYGYTF. As DNA, the CDR3 is TGTGCCAGCAGCTTACAGGACGGCTATGGCTACACCTTC. The chain links TRBV7-2 to TRBJ1-2; D unclear. Germline V gene lookup returns CDR1 SGHTA and CDR2 FQGNSA. This CDR3 region has 13 residues. The V end was cut by 2 bases, the J end by 4 bases, with 8 bases between.

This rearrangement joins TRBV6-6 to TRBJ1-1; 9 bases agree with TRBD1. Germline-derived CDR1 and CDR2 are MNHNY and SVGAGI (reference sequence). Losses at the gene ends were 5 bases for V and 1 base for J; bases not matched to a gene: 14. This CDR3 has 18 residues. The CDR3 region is CASSRQDRGVGKNTEAFF. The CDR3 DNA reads TGTGCCAGCAGTCGCCAGGACAGGGGAGTAGGAAAGAACACTGAAGCTTTCTTT.